A single sample gave rise to the 21 T cell receptor beta chains below, sequenced in a study of cytomegalovirus exposure and HLA in healthy donors. The primer mix had 60 Vbeta and 13 Jbeta primers. Clones were read by immunoSEQ multiplex PCR, and TCRdb kept only the in-frame ones, dropping some. The sample records 180,000 or so clones, approximately 71% being singletons. The sequencing sample was made of PBMCs. The receptors were sampled from a woman aged 40 to 50 in good health and CMV-seropositive.

This clone was counted a single time. The J gene is TRBJ2-3, the V gene TRBV4-2; TRBD2 aligns across 14 bases. V was pared by 1 base and J by 1 base, with 4 bases of the junction left unmatched. There are 18 residues in the CDR3. Germline V lookup: CDR1 LGHNA, CDR2 YNFKEQ. Written as DNA, the CDR3 is TGTGCCAGCAGCCAAGTGGGACTAGCGGGAGACGGCACAGATACGCAGTATTTT. Residues: CASSQVGLAGDGTDTQYF.

This chain joins TRBV15 and TRBJ2-7; D ambiguous. Germline assignment: CDR1 LNHNV and CDR2 YYDKDF (reference sequence). Trimming stripped 3 bases from V and 0 bases from J, with 18 bases between. This CDR3 spans 17 amino acids. This CDR3 reads CATSSKLGPMSSYEQYF. The DNA for the CDR3 is TGTGCCACCAGCAGTAAACTTGGGCCGATGAGCTCCTACGAGCAGTACTTC.

The chain is built from TRBV5-1 and TRBJ1-2; D unclear. The V end was cut by 1 base, the J end by 4 bases, with 14 bases between. CDR1 is SGHRS and CDR2 is YFSETQ in the germline V gene. This CDR3 has 15 residues. CDR3 protein: CASSLIPQEGYGYTF. Here the CDR3 DNA reads TGCGCCAGCAGCTTGATACCTCAAGAGGGCTATGGCTACACCTTC. The full variable domain, its missing parts supplied by reference TRBV5-1 and TRBJ1-2, is KAGVTQTPRYLIKTRGQQVTLSCSPISGHRSVSWYQQTPGQGLQFLFEYFSETQRNKGNFPGRFSGRQFSNSRSEMNVSTLELGDSALYLCASSLIPQEGYGYTFGSGTRLTVV.

As for this clone: This sample includes further DNA sequences coding for the same CDR3. V usage is TRBV9 and J usage is TRBJ1-3; D is possibly TRBD1 (6 bases). The CDR3 sequence is 15 residues long. Deletions cut 2 bases from V and 0 bases from J, with 9 bases between. Germline V gene sequence: CDR1 SGDLS, CDR2 YYNGEE. The CDR3 reads CASSVLDSSGNTIYF. Here the CDR3 DNA reads TGTGCCAGCAGCGTCCTGGACAGCTCTGGAAACACCATATATTTT.

V gene TRBV4-3 combines with J gene TRBJ2-1, with a tentative D call TRBD2 (5 bases). Looked up from germline, CDR1 is LGHNA and CDR2 is YSLEER. CDR3 length equals 13 residues. Trimming shortened V by 4 bases and J by 7 bases, and 11 bases separated the two germline ends. CDR3 DNA sequence: TGCGCCAGCAGCCTTGGACTGCCGAATGAGCAGTTCTTC. This gives the protein CASSLGLPNEQFF.

This clone was found a few times. A junction boundary mismatches the germline segment, possibly from a read error. The gene calls are TRBV18 and TRBJ1-2, with TRBD1 identical over 7 bases. The germline V gene encodes CDR1 KGHSH and CDR2 LQKENI. CDR3 size: 15 residues. The CDR3 DNA is TGTGCCAGCTCCCCACAGGGGTTTCAGGGCTATGGCTACACCTTC. Its protein is CASSPQGFQGYGYTF.

In this sample, this clone turned up a few times. V gene TRBV2 combines with J gene TRBJ1-5; TRBD1 might be the D (6 bases). CDR3 size: 15 residues. Germline V lookup: CDR1 SNHLY, CDR2 FYNNEI. Trimming took off 5 bases at V and 2 bases at J, with 13 bases between the two ends. The CDR3 reads CASSSDRLGNQPQHF. The CDR3 nucleotides read TGTGCCAGCAGTAGTGACAGGCTGGGCAATCAGCCCCAGCATTTT.

The chain has TRBV7-2 and TRBJ2-7; 7 bases fit TRBD1. Trimming took 2 bases from V and 7 from J; bases not matched to a gene: 5. This CDR3 spans 13 amino acids. Germline V CDR1 and CDR2: SGHTA, FQGNSA. Here the CDR3 DNA reads TGTGCCAGCAGCTTATCTAGGGGACAGGAGCAGTACTTC. Translation gives CASSLSRGQEQYF. Drawing the rest from reference TRBV7-2 and TRBJ2-7, the complete variable domain is GAGVSQSPSNKVTEKGKDVELRCDPISGHTALYWYRQSLGQGLEFLIYFQGNSAPDKSGLPSDRFSAERTGGSVSTLTIQRTQQEDSAVYLCASSLSRGQEQYFGPGTRLTVT.

The chain is built from TRBV4-2 and TRBJ2-7; 11 nucleotides align to TRBD2. The germline V gene encodes CDR1 LGHNA and CDR2 YNFKEQ. V shed 2 bases and J 0 bases; nucleotides not matched to a gene: 6. This CDR3 has 17 residues. The CDR3 DNA follows: TGTGCCAGCAGCCAATTCTCCGGGACTAGCGGCTCCTACGAGCAGTACTTC. It encodes CASSQFSGTSGSYEQYF.

The chain has TRBV9 and TRBJ2-1, with 9 bases fitting TRBD2. With V trimmed by 0 bases and J by 9 bases, 10 bases remained unmatched. Germline assignment: CDR1 SGDLS and CDR2 YYNGEE. The CDR3 spans 16 residues. CDR3 residues: CASSVATRTSAGEQFF. The CDR3 DNA sequence: TGTGCCAGCAGCGTAGCTACCCGGACTAGCGCCGGTGAGCAGTTCTTC.

The chain has TRBV10-1 and TRBJ2-7; 8 bases are shared with TRBD2. CDR1 and CDR2 (germline): WNHNN, SYGVQD (reference sequence). The trim removed 10 bases at V and 3 bases at J, leaving 5 bases unmatched. This CDR3 spans 12 amino acids. CDR3 protein: CANRGGVYEQYF. CDR3 sequence (DNA): TGCGCCAATCGGGGGGGTGTCTACGAGCAGTACTTC.

The rearrangement links TRBV10-3 to TRBJ2-1; 12 bases are shared with TRBD2. In germline, CDR1 is ENHRY, CDR2 SYGVKD. This CDR3 is 18 amino acids long. The ends lost 5 bases at V and 0 bases at J; junction bases unmatched: 8. The CDR3 nucleotides are TGTGCCATCAGTTCAGGACTAGCGGGATCCCTCTCCTACAATGAGCAGTTCTTC. It specifies CAISSGLAGSLSYNEQFF.

This chain uses TRBV28 with TRBJ2-2; 7 bases are a match to TRBD2. The CDR3 covers 15 residues. Germline V gives CDR1 MDHEN, CDR2 SYDVKM. The trim removed 4 bases at V and 2 bases at J, leaving 4 bases unmatched. CDR3 loop: CASSSGLPNTGELFF. CDR3 nucleotide sequence: TGTGCCAGCAGTTCGGGACTACCAAACACCGGGGAGCTGTTTTTT.

The gene calls are TRBV4-2 and TRBJ2-3; 8 nucleotides align to TRBD2. The CDR3 consists of 16 residues. The trim removed 3 bases at V and 5 bases at J, leaving 10 bases unmatched. Germline V lookup: CDR1 LGHNA, CDR2 YNFKEQ. CDR3 protein: CASSQNPGLEGDTQYF. The DNA for the CDR3 is TGTGCCAGCAGCCAGAATCCGGGACTAGAAGGAGATACGCAGTATTTT.

Notes on this clone: The same CDR3 also results from other DNA sequences found in this sample. This chain joins TRBV5-1 and TRBJ1-1; perhaps TRBD1 as D (6 bases). Trimming took off 0 bases at V and 4 bases at J, with 10 bases between the two ends. CDR1 SGHRS and CDR2 YFSETQ come from the germline V gene. The CDR3 is 14 residues long. The CDR3 region is CASSLGQGSTEAFF. For the CDR3, the DNA is TGCGCCAGCAGCTTGGGGCAGGGGAGCACTGAAGCTTTCTTT.

This clone was seen a handful of times. J is TRBJ2-7 and V is TRBV7-9; 10 bases match TRBD2. The germline CDR1 and CDR2 sequences are SEHNR and FQNEAQ (reference sequence). The CDR3 loop spans 17 amino acids. The V segment lost 4 bases and the J segment 2 bases; nucleotides outside the gene matches: 11. The CDR3 DNA reads as TGTGCCAGCAGCTCCACTCCCGGACTAGCGGAGACCTACGAGCAGTACTTC. It yields the protein CASSSTPGLAETYEQYF.

The chain couples TRBV7-9 to TRBJ2-3, with D possibly matching TRBD2 (6 bases). The V gene's germline CDR1 is SEHNR and CDR2 FQNEAQ (reference sequence). Trimming cost V 5 bases and J 1 base, with 16 bases left between them. The CDR3 sequence is 16 residues long. DNA for the CDR3: TGTGCCAGCAGCGCCATAGCGGAATACCGCACAGATACGCAGTATTTT. Translated: CASSAIAEYRTDTQYF. The full variable domain, its missing parts supplied by reference TRBV7-9 and TRBJ2-3, is DTGVSQNPRHKITKRGQNVTFRCDPISEHNRLYWYRQTLGQGPEFLTYFQNEAQLEKSRLLSDRFSAERPKGSFSTLEIQRTEQGDSAMYLCASSAIAEYRTDTQYFGPGTRLTVL.

The gene calls are TRBV5-6 and TRBJ1-4; 9 bases line up with TRBD1. The CDR3 loop spans 15 amino acids. The germline gives CDR1 SGHDT, CDR2 YYEEEE. With 2 bases clipped from V and 6 bases from J, the junction kept 5 bases outside the gene matches. The CDR3 coding sequence is TGTGCCAGCAGCTTTACAGGGGGCGCCGATGAAAAACTGTTTTTT. This translates into CASSFTGGADEKLFF.

In DNA form, the CDR3 reads TGTGCCTGGAGTGTACAGTCACTAGCGGGACTCTACGAGCAGTACTTC. Its protein product is CAWSVQSLAGLYEQYF. This chain joins TRBV30 and TRBJ2-7, with 10 bases fitting TRBD2. There are 16 residues in the CDR3. CDR1 and CDR2 (germline): GTSNPN, SVGIG (reference sequence). Losses at the gene ends were 0 bases for V and 3 bases for J; bases not matched to a gene: 8.

The V and J genes are TRBV5-4 and TRBJ2-5, with TRBD2 identical over 8 bases. The J call may be faulty, since TRBJ2-7 better matches the DNA end. In germline, CDR1 is SGHNT, CDR2 YYREEE (reference sequence). This CDR3 comprises 19 residues. The CDR3 loop reads CASSSWLPITSGGEYEQYF. The CDR3 DNA sequence: TGTGCCAGCAGCTCGTGGCTTCCCATAACTAGCGGAGGGGAGTACGAGCAGTACTTC.

The chain links TRBV28 to TRBJ1-2; D might be TRBD1 (5 bases). The ends were cut back, 6 bases at V and 3 bases at J, with 14 bases in the middle. CDR3 length: 14 amino acids. The V gene's germline CDR1 is MDHEN and CDR2 SYDVKM. CDR3 amino acids: CASSPSGHDYGYTF. CDR3 DNA sequence: TGTGCCAGCAGCCCCAGTGGACATGACTATGGCTACACCTTC.